Shown below are 16 T cell receptor beta chains from a single sample sequenced in a study of blood T cell repertoires in COVID-19. The protocol was immunoSEQ multiplex PCR, while the TCRdb copy is restricted to in-frame clones and leaves out a portion. Here the sample spans approximately 220,000 clones, approximately 90% being singletons. The sequenced sample consisted of PBMCs or T cells enriched from blood (not recorded which). These receptors were collected from a woman aged 25 to 39 who had recovered from COVID-19.

The gene calls are TRBV2 and TRBJ2-7; possibly TRBD1 for D (5 bases). Trimming removed 6 bases from V and 0 bases from J, with 12 bases in between. Germline lookup yields CDR1 SNHLY and CDR2 FYNNEI. The CDR3 extends over 14 amino acids. Here the CDR3 reads CASRGHEISYEQYF. CDR3 coding DNA: TGTGCCAGCAGAGGACATGAGATCTCCTACGAGCAGTACTTC.

The chain combines TRBV7-3 with TRBJ1-1; TRBD1 aligns across 8 bases. The CDR3 runs to 16 residues. The V gene end was trimmed by 1 base and the J gene end by 3 bases; junction bases not matched to a gene: 7. Looked up from germline, CDR1 is SGHTA and CDR2 is FQGTGA. The CDR3, as DNA: TGTGCCAGCAGCTTAAGGGCAGGGGGCGCTTACACTGAAGCTTTCTTT. Translating it yields CASSLRAGGAYTEAFF.

The rearrangement links TRBV7-2 to TRBJ1-1; a possible D gene is TRBD1 (5 bases). V was clipped by 2 bases and J by 5 bases, with 12 bases between them. Germline V gives CDR1 SGHTA, CDR2 FQGNSA. This CDR3 spans 14 amino acids. The CDR3 coding sequence is TGTGCCAGCAGCTTATCGCAGGGCGGAACTGAAGCTTTCTTT. Its translation is CASSLSQGGTEAFF.

This clone was seen just once. CDR3 DNA: TGTGCCAGCAGCCGACAGGGTTCCCCGGGGACTGAAGCTTTCTTT. Translated: CASSRQGSPGTEAFF. The chain employs TRBV6-5 and TRBJ1-1; 7 bases agree with TRBD1. V lost 6 bases to trimming and J lost 5 bases; unmatched junction nucleotides: 12. Germline CDR1 is MNHEY and CDR2 is SVGAGI. The CDR3 extends over 15 amino acids.

V gene TRBV5-1 combines with J gene TRBJ2-7; TRBD2 matches at 10 bases. V shed 4 bases, J shed 6 bases, and the junction held 4 bases outside the gene matches. CDR1 and CDR2 (germline): SGHRS, YFSETQ. The CDR3 extends over 13 amino acids. CDR3 region: CASSPAGGSEQYF. Written as DNA, the CDR3 is TGCGCCAGCAGCCCAGCGGGGGGGTCCGAGCAGTACTTC.

The chain links TRBV10-3 to TRBJ1-1; a weak D match, TRBD1 (6 bases). Germline V gene data show CDR1 as ENHRY and CDR2 as SYGVKD. Deletions cut 8 bases from V and 0 bases from J, with 19 bases between. The length of the CDR3 is 16 residues. CDR3 loop: CAISPRTDGMNTEAFF. The DNA for the CDR3 is TGTGCCATCTCCCCCAGGACAGATGGCATGAACACTGAAGCTTTCTTT.

This sequence joins TRBV4-3 and TRBJ2-7; unclear D gene. V lost 0 bases, J lost 0 bases, and 6 bases lay in between. CDR3 size: 14 residues. Looked up from germline, CDR1 is LGHNA and CDR2 is YSLEER. The CDR3 sequence is CASSQDPGSYEQYF. The CDR3 DNA sequence: TGCGCCAGCAGCCAAGATCCAGGCTCCTACGAGCAGTACTTC.

The chain uses TRBV1 and TRBJ1-5; the table gives TRBD1 as D, unverified against the DNA. TRBV1 is listed as a pseudogene. CDR3 length equals 17 residues. For the CDR3, the DNA is TGCACCAGCAGCCCAAGAGGGACAGGGAATAGCAATCAGCCCCAGCATTTT. It encodes CTSSPRGTGNSNQPQHF.

This rearrangement joins TRBV5-4 to TRBJ1-6; maybe TRBD1 (6 bases). Trimming took 4 bases from V and 9 from J, leaving 20 bases between them. This CDR3 region has 16 residues. Germline loops: CDR1 SGHNT, CDR2 YYREEE (reference sequence). CDR3 sequence reads: CASSGVPQGNSSPLHF. CDR3 in DNA: TGTGCCAGCAGCGGAGTCCCACAGGGAAACAGTTCACCCCTCCACTTT.

This clone appeared once. J is TRBJ2-2 and V is TRBV5-5; 8 nucleotides match TRBD1. Germline loops: CDR1 SGHKS, CDR2 YYEKEE (reference sequence). Losses at the gene ends were 5 bases for V and 2 bases for J; bases not matched to a gene: 5. The CDR3 totals 15 residues. The CDR3 protein is CASSWTGSNTGELFF. DNA for the CDR3: TGTGCCAGCAGTTGGACAGGGTCAAACACCGGGGAGCTGTTTTTT.

This chain joins TRBV27 and TRBJ2-1; TRBD2 might be the D (5 bases). The germline gives CDR1 MNHEY, CDR2 SMNVEV (reference sequence). V was trimmed by 6 bases and J by 2 bases, leaving 20 bases between them. The CDR3 has 17 amino acids. In nucleotides, the CDR3 is TGTGCCAGCAGGCGACGCCTTGAGGGAGCTACCTACAATGAGCAGTTCTTC. Translation: CASRRRLEGATYNEQFF.

The CDR3 coding sequence is TGTGCCAGCAGATTTTACGGGGGGGCCACCGGGGAGCTGTTTTTT. It encodes CASRFYGGATGELFF. The chain is built from TRBV5-6 and TRBJ2-2; 8 bases are shared with TRBD2. The CDR3 totals 15 residues. V lost 5 bases and J lost 4; bases outside the gene matches: 7. Germline V gene data show CDR1 as SGHDT and CDR2 as YYEEEE.

The chain combines TRBV7-6 with TRBJ1-2; TRBD1 matches 8 bases. The ends lost 0 bases at V and 8 bases at J; junction bases unmatched: 8. CDR3 length: 15 residues. Germline assignment: CDR1 SGHVS and CDR2 FNYEAQ. CDR3 residues: CASSLAPGTGRGYTF. As DNA, the CDR3 is TGTGCCAGCAGCTTAGCGCCTGGGACAGGAAGGGGCTACACCTTC. The entire variable domain, with the rest obtained from reference TRBV7-6 and TRBJ1-2, is as follows: GAGVSQSPRYKVTKRGQDVALRCDPISGHVSLYWYRQALGQGPEFLTYFNYEAQQDKSGLPNDRFSAERPEGSISTLTIQRTEQRDSAMYRCASSLAPGTGRGYTFGSGTRLTVV.

V usage is TRBV4-3 and J usage is TRBJ2-3; D might be TRBD2 (6 bases). Trimming took off 0 bases at V and 6 bases at J, with 10 bases between the two ends. Germline V gives CDR1 LGHNA, CDR2 YSLEER. The length of the CDR3 is 14 residues. The CDR3 reads CASSQDRLADTQYF. CDR3 bases: TGCGCCAGCAGCCAAGATCGGCTAGCGGATACGCAGTATTTT.

This clone was observed once. This chain connects TRBV9 to TRBJ1-3; D uncertain. The CDR3 covers 12 residues. Germline lookup yields CDR1 SGDLS and CDR2 YYNGEE. V lost 1 base and J lost 5, with 4 bases in between. CDR3 DNA sequence: TGTGCCAGCAGCGTATCAAGAAACACCATATATTTT. It specifies CASSVSRNTIYF.

This chain connects TRBV5-1 to TRBJ2-7, with 8 bases matching TRBD1. J gave up 3 bases and V 4 bases, and 12 bases lay outside the gene matches. The germline CDR1 and CDR2 sequences are SGHRS and YFSETQ. This CDR3 is 16 amino acids long. The CDR3 DNA reads TGCGCCAGCAGCGACAATGCCGGGACAGGCCTCTACGAGCAGTACTTC. This translates into CASSDNAGTGLYEQYF.